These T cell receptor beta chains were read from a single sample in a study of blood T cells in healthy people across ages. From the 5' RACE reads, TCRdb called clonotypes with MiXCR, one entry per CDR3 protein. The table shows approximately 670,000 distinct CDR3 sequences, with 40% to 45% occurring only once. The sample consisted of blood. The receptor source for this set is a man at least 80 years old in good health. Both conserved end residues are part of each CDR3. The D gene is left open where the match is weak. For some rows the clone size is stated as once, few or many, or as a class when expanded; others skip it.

CDR3 DNA: TGTGCCAGCAGTTACGTAGGAGTGGAACGGGAAAAACTGTTTTTT; CDR3 protein: CASSYVGVEREKLFF; clone size: .; D gene: .; V gene: TRBV6-6; J gene: TRBJ1-4
CDR3 DNA: TGTGCCTGGCACGGACAGGCAAACAATGAGCAGTTCTTC; CDR3 protein: CAWHGQANNEQFF; clone size: .; D gene: TRBD1; V gene: TRBV30; J gene: TRBJ2-1
CDR3 DNA: TGTGCCAGCAGCCGGGGACTAGCGGGTGTCCGGGAGACCCAGTACTTC; CDR3 protein: CASSRGLAGVRETQYF; clone size: few; D gene: TRBD2; V gene: TRBV7-9; J gene: TRBJ2-5
CDR3 DNA: TGTGCCAGCAGCTTGAAGGCCCGGACAGGGAAGACCGAGCAGTACTTC; CDR3 protein: CASSLKARTGKTEQYF; clone size: .; D gene: TRBD1; V gene: TRBV5-6; J gene: TRBJ2-7
CDR3 DNA: TGTGCCAGCAGCTCCGACCGGACAGGGATATACGAGCAGTACTTC; CDR3 protein: CASSSDRTGIYEQYF; clone size: few; D gene: TRBD1; V gene: TRBV7-2; J gene: TRBJ2-7
CDR3 DNA: TGTGCCAGCAGCTTAGGGGGACGTAACCAAGAGACCCAGTACTTC; CDR3 protein: CASSLGGRNQETQYF; clone size: .; D gene: .; V gene: TRBV11-3; J gene: TRBJ2-5
CDR3 DNA: TGCAGTGCCCGGACAGGGGGAAACACCATATATTTT; CDR3 protein: CSARTGGNTIYF; clone size: .; D gene: TRBD1; V gene: TRBV20-1; J gene: TRBJ1-3
CDR3 DNA: TGCAGTGCTCCAAGGACAGACTCTGGGGCCAACGTCCTGACTTTC; CDR3 protein: CSAPRTDSGANVLTF; clone size: few; D gene: .; V gene: TRBV20-1; J gene: TRBJ2-6
CDR3 DNA: TGCAGTGCTAGAGACCCTTCTCAAGCTAGCGGGAGGTACAATGAGCAGTACTTC; CDR3 protein: CSARDPSQASGRYNEQYF; clone size: .; D gene: TRBD2; V gene: TRBV20-1; J gene: TRBJ2-5
CDR3 DNA: TGTGCCAGCAGCGTAGATGGACAGGGTAATGCAGATACGCAGTATTTT; CDR3 protein: CASSVDGQGNADTQYF; clone size: .; D gene: TRBD1; V gene: TRBV9; J gene: TRBJ2-3
CDR3 DNA: TGTGCCAGCAGCCAGGCTAGGGGACAGGGGGTGGTCGAGCAGTACTTC; CDR3 protein: CASSQARGQGVVEQYF; clone size: .; D gene: TRBD1; V gene: TRBV4-2; J gene: TRBJ2-7
CDR3 DNA: TGTGCCAGCAGTTCCCAGGGGGCGTATGAGCAGTTCTTC; CDR3 protein: CASSSQGAYEQFF; clone size: .; D gene: TRBD1; V gene: TRBV6-2/TRBV6-3; J gene: TRBJ2-1
CDR3 DNA: TGTGCCAGCAGCGACCCAGGGCCAAGCCTCAGTTCACCCCTCCACTTT; CDR3 protein: CASSDPGPSLSSPLHF; clone size: .; D gene: .; V gene: TRBV4-2; J gene: TRBJ1-6
CDR3 DNA: TGCAGTGCTAGTATCCGGGGTAGCACAGATACGCAGTATTTT; CDR3 protein: CSASIRGSTDTQYF; clone size: .; D gene: .; V gene: TRBV20-1; J gene: TRBJ2-3
CDR3 DNA: TGTGCCAGCAGCGTAGTGGGGGGGTTCCAAGAGACCCAGTACTTC; CDR3 protein: CASSVVGGFQETQYF; clone size: .; D gene: TRBD2; V gene: TRBV9; J gene: TRBJ2-5
CDR3 DNA: TGCGCCAGCAGTGAGAGCCTAGCTCAAGGGACCCAGTACTTC; CDR3 protein: CASSESLAQGTQYF; clone size: .; D gene: .; V gene: TRBV10-1; J gene: TRBJ2-5
CDR3 DNA: TGTGCCAGCATGGTGGGCCCTTCTAGCTACGAGCAGTACTTC; CDR3 protein: CASMVGPSSYEQYF; clone size: .; D gene: .; V gene: TRBV6-6; J gene: TRBJ2-7
CDR3 DNA: TGTGCCAGCAGCCCCCCACCTGGAGATACGCAGTATTTT; CDR3 protein: CASSPPPGDTQYF; clone size: many; D gene: .; V gene: TRBV7-2; J gene: TRBJ2-3
CDR3 DNA: TGTGCCAGCAGTTACGGGACAGCGAAAAACATTCAGTACTTC; CDR3 protein: CASSYGTAKNIQYF; clone size: many; D gene: TRBD1; V gene: TRBV6-2/TRBV6-3; J gene: TRBJ2-4
CDR3 DNA: TGCAGCGTAATATCCGGGACAGGGCCTTACAATGAGCAGTTCTTC; CDR3 protein: CSVISGTGPYNEQFF; clone size: .; D gene: TRBD1; V gene: TRBV29-1; J gene: TRBJ2-1
CDR3 DNA: TGTGCCAGCAGCGGGGGGATTTCTGGGGGTGAGCAGTTCTTC; CDR3 protein: CASSGGISGGEQFF; clone size: .; D gene: .; V gene: TRBV7-9; J gene: TRBJ2-1
CDR3 DNA: TGTGCCAGCAGGATTAGGGACAGTCGCACAGATACGCAGTATTTT; CDR3 protein: CASRIRDSRTDTQYF; clone size: few; D gene: TRBD1; V gene: TRBV5-6; J gene: TRBJ2-3
CDR3 DNA: TGTGCCAGCAGTTCCCTTACTAGCGGGGGATACAATGAGCAGTTCTTC; CDR3 protein: CASSSLTSGGYNEQFF; clone size: few; D gene: TRBD2; V gene: TRBV6-5; J gene: TRBJ2-1
CDR3 DNA: TGTGCCAGCAGCTTAGAGGCAGGAAATTTGGAGACCCAGTACTTC; CDR3 protein: CASSLEAGNLETQYF; clone size: .; D gene: .; V gene: TRBV7-9; J gene: TRBJ2-5
CDR3 DNA: TGTGCTAGTGGTGGGACAGGAGGGAATGAGCAGTTCTTC; CDR3 protein: CASGGTGGNEQFF; clone size: few; D gene: TRBD1; V gene: TRBV12-5; J gene: TRBJ2-1
CDR3 DNA: TGTGCCAGCAGTTTTATCCAACCTGGGAATGAGCAGTACTTC; CDR3 protein: CASSFIQPGNEQYF; clone size: .; D gene: .; V gene: TRBV12-3/TRBV12-4; J gene: TRBJ2-5
CDR3 DNA: TGTGCCAGCAGTTCCTGGGGATCACCCCTCCACTTT; CDR3 protein: CASSSWGSPLHF; clone size: .; D gene: .; V gene: TRBV12-3/TRBV12-4; J gene: TRBJ1-6
CDR3 DNA: TGTGCCAGCAGTCCTAGCCCCTCTAGCACAGATACGCAGTATTTT; CDR3 protein: CASSPSPSSTDTQYF; clone size: .; D gene: .; V gene: TRBV9; J gene: TRBJ2-3
CDR3 DNA: TGTGCCAGCAGCTTGTTTGTGGGCTCCTATAATTCACCCCTCCACTTT; CDR3 protein: CASSLFVGSYNSPLHF; clone size: few; D gene: .; V gene: TRBV7-2; J gene: TRBJ1-6
CDR3 DNA: TGCGCCAGCAGCCAAGATAGGGGGGGTGGGGCCAACGTCCTGACTTTC; CDR3 protein: CASSQDRGGGANVLTF; clone size: few; D gene: .; V gene: TRBV4-3; J gene: TRBJ2-6
CDR3 DNA: TGCAGTGCTAACCTTCGGGGACAGGGTGCCTACGAGCAGTACTTC; CDR3 protein: CSANLRGQGAYEQYF; clone size: many; D gene: TRBD1; V gene: TRBV20-1; J gene: TRBJ2-7
CDR3 DNA: TGTGCCAGCAGCTTCCTAAGCGGGGGGCGCACAGATACGCAGTATTTT; CDR3 protein: CASSFLSGGRTDTQYF; clone size: many; D gene: TRBD2; V gene: TRBV7-9; J gene: TRBJ2-3
CDR3 DNA: TGTGCCAGCACCCTCGACGGGAACTCCTACAATGAGCAGTTCTTC; CDR3 protein: CASTLDGNSYNEQFF; clone size: few; D gene: .; V gene: TRBV6-2/TRBV6-3; J gene: TRBJ2-1
CDR3 DNA: TGTGCCAGCAGTTACGCGTTGAAGGACACTGAAGCTTTCTTT; CDR3 protein: CASSYALKDTEAFF; clone size: .; D gene: .; V gene: TRBV6-2/TRBV6-3; J gene: TRBJ1-1
CDR3 DNA: TGCAGTGCTAGCCGAAAACGACAGGGGGTAACAGATACGCAGTATTTT; CDR3 protein: CSASRKRQGVTDTQYF; clone size: few; D gene: TRBD1; V gene: TRBV20-1; J gene: TRBJ2-3
CDR3 DNA: TGTGCCAGCAGCTCCCACAGGGGAGGGTTCCAAGAGACCCAGTACTTC; CDR3 protein: CASSSHRGGFQETQYF; clone size: .; D gene: .; V gene: TRBV9; J gene: TRBJ2-5
CDR3 DNA: TGCGCCAGCAGCTTTCAGGGGGAATACAATGAGCAGTTCTTC; CDR3 protein: CASSFQGEYNEQFF; clone size: .; D gene: TRBD1; V gene: TRBV5-1; J gene: TRBJ2-1